The table lists the clone carrying this T cell receptor beta chain with a few counts. Antigen unknown. TCRdb re-derived calls from the RT-PCR reads in MiXCR, one entry per CDR3 protein. This table holds about 520,000 distinct CDR3 sequences, roughly 23% found once. Trimming at V came to 3 bases and at J to 2 bases, leaving 6 bases not matched to a gene. Germline V gene sequence: CDR1 MNHEY, CDR2 SMNVEV (reference sequence). The CDR3 extends over 15 amino acids. This record comes from a study of response to subunit inactivated influenza vaccine. Study outcomes and limitations: The authors proposed limited new T cell recruitment per seasonal influenza vaccination.

The source was CD4+ T cells sorted from PBMCs, collected 5 days after vaccination. This clonotype was obtained from a man aged 45-65 years who received an inactivated influenza vaccine. The V gene is TRBV27, the J gene TRBJ2-7; 8 nucleotides agree with TRBD1. Written as DNA, the CDR3 is TGTGCCAGCAGTTTGCAGGGGGCTAGGACCTACGAGCAGTACTTC. This codes for CASSLQGARTYEQYF.